These 2 T cell receptor beta chains came from one sample sequenced in a study of shared clonotypes between healthy human individuals. Clones were read by immunoSEQ multiplex PCR, and TCRdb kept only the in-frame ones, dropping some. Here the sample spans over 2 million clones, around 90% being singletons. Sequenced sample: naive CD4+ T cells from PBMCs. Subset: CD45RA+ positively selected. Receptor source: a man aged 18 to 29 in good health. Some clones in this sample may be carry-over from other donors' samples.

V usage is TRBV7-8 and J usage is TRBJ2-5, with D perhaps matching TRBD2 (5 bases). CDR1 is SGHVS, CDR2 FQNEAQ, per germline. The CDR3 totals 15 residues. The V and J ends lost 5 bases and 2 bases respectively, with 15 bases between them. CDR3 coding DNA: TGTGCCAGCAGCCTCGGTTGGAGGATTCAAGAGACCCAGTACTTC. It yields the protein CASSLGWRIQETQYF.

The genes are TRBV5-1 and TRBJ2-3; a weak D match, TRBD1 (5 bases). CDR1 SGHRS and CDR2 YFSETQ come from the germline V gene. This CDR3 spans 14 amino acids. V was shortened by 4 bases and J by 3 bases, with 12 bases between the two germline ends. This CDR3 reads CASSLQGYTDTQYF. The CDR3 nucleotides are TGCGCCAGCAGCCTCCAGGGATATACAGATACGCAGTATTTT.